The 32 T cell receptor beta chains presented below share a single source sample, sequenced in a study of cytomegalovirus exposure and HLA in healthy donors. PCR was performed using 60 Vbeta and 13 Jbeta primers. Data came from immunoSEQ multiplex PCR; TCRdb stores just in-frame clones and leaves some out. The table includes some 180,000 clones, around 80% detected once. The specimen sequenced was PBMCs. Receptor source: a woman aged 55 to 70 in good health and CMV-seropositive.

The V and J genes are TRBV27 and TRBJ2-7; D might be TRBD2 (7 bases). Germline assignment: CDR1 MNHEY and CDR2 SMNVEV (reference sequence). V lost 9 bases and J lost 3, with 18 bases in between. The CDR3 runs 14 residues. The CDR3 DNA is TGTGCCAGGTCCAAGGGGGGGATCAACTACGAGCAGTACTTC. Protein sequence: CARSKGGINYEQYF.

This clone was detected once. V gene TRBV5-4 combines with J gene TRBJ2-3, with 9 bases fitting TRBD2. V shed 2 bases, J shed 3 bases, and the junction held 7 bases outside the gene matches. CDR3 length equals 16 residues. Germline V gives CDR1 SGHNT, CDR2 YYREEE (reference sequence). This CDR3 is CASSFIRGGATDTQYF. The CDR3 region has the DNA TGTGCCAGCAGCTTTATTCGCGGGGGGGCGACAGATACGCAGTATTTT. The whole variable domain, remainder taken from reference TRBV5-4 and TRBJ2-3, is ETGVTQSPTHLIKTRGQQVTLRCSSQSGHNTVSWYQQALGQGPQFIFQYYREEENGRGNFPPRFSGLQFPNYSSELNVNALELDDSALYLCASSFIRGGATDTQYFGPGTRLTVL.

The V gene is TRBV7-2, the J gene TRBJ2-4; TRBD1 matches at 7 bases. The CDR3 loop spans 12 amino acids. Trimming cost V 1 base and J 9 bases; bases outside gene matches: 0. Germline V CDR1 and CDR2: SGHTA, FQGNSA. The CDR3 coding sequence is TGTGCCAGCAGCTTAGGGACAGGCATTCAGTACTTC. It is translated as CASSLGTGIQYF.

CDR3 residues: CASSYGGGPPYEQYF. CDR3 nucleotide sequence: TGTGCCAGCAGTTACGGGGGAGGCCCTCCCTACGAGCAGTACTTC. The rearrangement joins TRBV6-5 to TRBJ2-7; D possibly corresponds to TRBD2 (6 bases). The CDR3 loop spans 15 amino acids. CDR1 is MNHEY, CDR2 SVGAGI, per germline. Between the trimmed V and J ends, which lost 2 bases and 2 bases, there was a span of 13 bases.

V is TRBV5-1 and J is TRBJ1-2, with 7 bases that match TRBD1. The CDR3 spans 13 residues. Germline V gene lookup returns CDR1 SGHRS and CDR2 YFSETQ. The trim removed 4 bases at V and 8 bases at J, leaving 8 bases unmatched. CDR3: CASSPRGGQGYTF. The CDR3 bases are TGCGCCAGCAGCCCAAGAGGGGGCCAGGGCTACACCTTC.

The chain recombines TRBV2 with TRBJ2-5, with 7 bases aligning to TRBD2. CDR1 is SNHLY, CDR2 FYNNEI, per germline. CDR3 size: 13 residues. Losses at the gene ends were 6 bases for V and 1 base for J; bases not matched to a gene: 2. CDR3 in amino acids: CASRRTSQETQYF. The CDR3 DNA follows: TGTGCCAGCAGGAGGACTAGCCAAGAGACCCAGTACTTC.

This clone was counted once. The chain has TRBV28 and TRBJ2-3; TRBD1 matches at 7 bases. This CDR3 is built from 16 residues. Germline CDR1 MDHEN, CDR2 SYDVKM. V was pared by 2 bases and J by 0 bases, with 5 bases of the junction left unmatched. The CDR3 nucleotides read TGTGCCAGCAGTTTAGGCAGGGGGTCTAGCACAGATACGCAGTATTTT. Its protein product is CASSLGRGSSTDTQYF.

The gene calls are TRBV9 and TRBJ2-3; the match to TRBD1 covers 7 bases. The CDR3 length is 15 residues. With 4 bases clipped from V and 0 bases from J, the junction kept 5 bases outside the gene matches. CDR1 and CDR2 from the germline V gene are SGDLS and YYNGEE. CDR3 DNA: TGTGCCAGCAGCCTAGGACAGGCTAGCACAGATACGCAGTATTTT. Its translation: CASSLGQASTDTQYF. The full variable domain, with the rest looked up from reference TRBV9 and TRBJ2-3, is DSGVTQTPKHLITATGQRVTLRCSPRSGDLSVYWYQQSLDQGLQFLIQYYNGEERAKGNILERFSAQQFPDLHSELNLSSLELGDSALYFCASSLGQASTDTQYFGPGTRLTVL.

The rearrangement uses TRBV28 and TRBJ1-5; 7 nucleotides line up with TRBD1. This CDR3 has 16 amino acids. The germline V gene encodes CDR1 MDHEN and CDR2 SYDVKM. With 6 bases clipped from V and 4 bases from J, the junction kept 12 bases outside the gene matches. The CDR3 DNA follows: TGTGCCAGCAGCCCAACAATGGGACAGCTAAATCAGCCCCAGCATTTT. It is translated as CASSPTMGQLNQPQHF.

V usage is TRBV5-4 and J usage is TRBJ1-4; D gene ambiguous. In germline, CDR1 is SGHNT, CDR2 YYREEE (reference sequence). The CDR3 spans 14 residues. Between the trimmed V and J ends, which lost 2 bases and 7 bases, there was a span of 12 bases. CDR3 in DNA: TGTGCCAGCAGCTTCGGAGGAGGTACTGAAAAACTGTTTTTT. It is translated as CASSFGGGTEKLFF. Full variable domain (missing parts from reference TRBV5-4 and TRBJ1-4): ETGVTQSPTHLIKTRGQQVTLRCSSQSGHNTVSWYQQALGQGPQFIFQYYREEENGRGNFPPRFSGLQFPNYSSELNVNALELDDSALYLCASSFGGGTEKLFFGSGTQLSVL.

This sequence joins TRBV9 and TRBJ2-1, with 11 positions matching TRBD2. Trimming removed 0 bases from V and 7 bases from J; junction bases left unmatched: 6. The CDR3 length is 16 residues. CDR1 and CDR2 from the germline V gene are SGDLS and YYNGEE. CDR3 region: CASSVGGASGGNEQFF. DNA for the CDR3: TGTGCCAGCAGCGTAGGCGGGGCTAGCGGGGGGAATGAGCAGTTCTTC.

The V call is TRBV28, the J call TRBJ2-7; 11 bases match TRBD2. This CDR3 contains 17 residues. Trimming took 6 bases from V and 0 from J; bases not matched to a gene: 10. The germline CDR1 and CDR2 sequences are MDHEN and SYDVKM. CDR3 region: CASSSAGLADYSYEQYF. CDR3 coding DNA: TGTGCCAGCAGCTCAGCGGGACTAGCGGATTACTCCTACGAGCAGTACTTC. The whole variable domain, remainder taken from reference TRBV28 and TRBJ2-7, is DVKVTQSSRYLVKRTGEKVFLECVQDMDHENMFWYRQDPGLGLRLIYFSYDVKMKEKGDIPEGYSVSREKKERFSLILESASTNQTSMYLCASSSAGLADYSYEQYFGPGTRLTVT.

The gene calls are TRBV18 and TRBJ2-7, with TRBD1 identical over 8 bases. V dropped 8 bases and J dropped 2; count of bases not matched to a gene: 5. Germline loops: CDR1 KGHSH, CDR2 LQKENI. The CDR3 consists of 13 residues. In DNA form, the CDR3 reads TGTGCCAGCATGGACAGGGTTACCTACGAGCAGTACTTC. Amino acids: CASMDRVTYEQYF.

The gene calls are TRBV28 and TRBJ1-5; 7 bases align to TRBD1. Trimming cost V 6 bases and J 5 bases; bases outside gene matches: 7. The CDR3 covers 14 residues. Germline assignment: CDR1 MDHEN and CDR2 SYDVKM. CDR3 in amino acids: CASSSTGRHQPQHF. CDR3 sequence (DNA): TGTGCCAGCAGCTCGACAGGGAGGCATCAGCCCCAGCATTTT. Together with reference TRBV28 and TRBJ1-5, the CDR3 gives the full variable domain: DVKVTQSSRYLVKRTGEKVFLECVQDMDHENMFWYRQDPGLGLRLIYFSYDVKMKEKGDIPEGYSVSREKKERFSLILESASTNQTSMYLCASSSTGRHQPQHFGDGTRLSIL.

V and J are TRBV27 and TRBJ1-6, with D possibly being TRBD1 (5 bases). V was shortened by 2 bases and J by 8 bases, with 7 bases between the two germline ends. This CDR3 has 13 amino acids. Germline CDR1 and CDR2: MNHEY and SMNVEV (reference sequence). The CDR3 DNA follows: TGTGCCAGCAGTTTAATCAGGGATTCACCCCTCCACTTT. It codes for CASSLIRDSPLHF.

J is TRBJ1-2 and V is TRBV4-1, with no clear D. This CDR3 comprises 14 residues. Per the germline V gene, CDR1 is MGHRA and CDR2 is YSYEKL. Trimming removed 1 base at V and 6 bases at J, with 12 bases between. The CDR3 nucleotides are TGCGCCAGCAGCCAAGTTCCCGGGAAGAATGGCTACACCTTC. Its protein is CASSQVPGKNGYTF.

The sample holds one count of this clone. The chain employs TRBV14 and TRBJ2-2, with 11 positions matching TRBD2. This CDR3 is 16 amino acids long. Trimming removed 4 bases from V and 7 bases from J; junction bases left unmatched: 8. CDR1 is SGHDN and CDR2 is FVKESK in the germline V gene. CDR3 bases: TGTGCCAGCAGCCTCACTAGCGGGAGTTCGGGCGGGGAGCTGTTTTTT. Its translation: CASSLTSGSSGGELFF.

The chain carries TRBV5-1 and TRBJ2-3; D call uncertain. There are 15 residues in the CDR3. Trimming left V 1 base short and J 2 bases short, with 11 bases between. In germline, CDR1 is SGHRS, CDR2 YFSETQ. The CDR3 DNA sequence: TGCGCCAGCAGCTTGACCGGTCCCCCCACAGATACGCAGTATTTT. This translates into CASSLTGPPTDTQYF. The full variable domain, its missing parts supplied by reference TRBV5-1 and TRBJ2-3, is KAGVTQTPRYLIKTRGQQVTLSCSPISGHRSVSWYQQTPGQGLQFLFEYFSETQRNKGNFPGRFSGRQFSNSRSEMNVSTLELGDSALYLCASSLTGPPTDTQYFGPGTRLTVL.

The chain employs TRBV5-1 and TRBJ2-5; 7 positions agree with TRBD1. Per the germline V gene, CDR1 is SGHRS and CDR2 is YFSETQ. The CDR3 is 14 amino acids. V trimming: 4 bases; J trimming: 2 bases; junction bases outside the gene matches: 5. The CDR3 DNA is TGCGCCAGCAGCCGGCCGGGACAGCAAGAGACCCAGTACTTC. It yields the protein CASSRPGQQETQYF.

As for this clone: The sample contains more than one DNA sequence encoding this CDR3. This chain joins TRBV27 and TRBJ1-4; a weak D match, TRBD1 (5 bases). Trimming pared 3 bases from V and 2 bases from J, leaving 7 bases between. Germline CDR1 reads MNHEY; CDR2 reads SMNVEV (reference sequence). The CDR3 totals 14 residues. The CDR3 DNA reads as TGTGCCAGCAGTTTGACAGCGACTAATGAAAAACTGTTTTTT. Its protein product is CASSLTATNEKLFF.

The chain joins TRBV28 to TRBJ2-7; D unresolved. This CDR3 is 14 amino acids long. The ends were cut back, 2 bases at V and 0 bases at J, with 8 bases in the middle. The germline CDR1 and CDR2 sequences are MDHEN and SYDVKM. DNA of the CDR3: TGTGCCAGCAGTTTAATCGGCGGCTCCTACGAGCAGTACTTC. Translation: CASSLIGGSYEQYF.

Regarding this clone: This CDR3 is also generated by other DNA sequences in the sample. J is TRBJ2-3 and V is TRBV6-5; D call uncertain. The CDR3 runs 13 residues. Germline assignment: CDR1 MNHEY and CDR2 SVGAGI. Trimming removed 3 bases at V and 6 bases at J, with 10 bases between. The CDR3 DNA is TGTGCCAGCAGTTATCAAGCAGGCGATACGCAGTATTTT. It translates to CASSYQAGDTQYF.

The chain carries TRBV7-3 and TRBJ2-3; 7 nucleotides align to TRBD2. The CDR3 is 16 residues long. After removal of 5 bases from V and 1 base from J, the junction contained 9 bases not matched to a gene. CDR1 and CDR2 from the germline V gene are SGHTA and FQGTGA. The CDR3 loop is CASSPPGGRGTDTQYF. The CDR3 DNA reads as TGTGCCAGCAGCCCTCCTGGCGGGAGAGGCACAGATACGCAGTATTTT.

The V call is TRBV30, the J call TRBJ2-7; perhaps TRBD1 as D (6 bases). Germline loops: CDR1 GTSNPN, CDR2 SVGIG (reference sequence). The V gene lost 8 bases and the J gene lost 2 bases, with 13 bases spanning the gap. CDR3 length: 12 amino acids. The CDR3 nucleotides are TGTGCCGGAACGGGACACCCCTACGAGCAGTACTTC. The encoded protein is CAGTGHPYEQYF.

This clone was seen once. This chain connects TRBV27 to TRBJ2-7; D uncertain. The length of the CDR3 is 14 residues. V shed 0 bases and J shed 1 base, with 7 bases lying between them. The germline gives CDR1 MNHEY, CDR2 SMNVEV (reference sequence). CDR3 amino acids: CASSLSEISYEQYF. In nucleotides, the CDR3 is TGTGCCAGCAGTTTATCGGAGATTTCCTACGAGCAGTACTTC.

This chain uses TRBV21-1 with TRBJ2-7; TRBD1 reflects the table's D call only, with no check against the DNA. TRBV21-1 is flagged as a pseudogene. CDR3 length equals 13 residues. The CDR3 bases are TGTGCCAGCAGCGGAGGACAGGCCAACGAGCAGTACTTC. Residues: CASSGGQANEQYF.

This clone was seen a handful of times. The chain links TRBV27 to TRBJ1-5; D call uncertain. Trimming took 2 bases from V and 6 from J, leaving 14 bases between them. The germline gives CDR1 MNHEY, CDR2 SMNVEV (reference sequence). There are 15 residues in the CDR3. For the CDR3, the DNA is TGTGCCAGCAGTTTAAAGTTGGGAGGGAGTCAGCCCCAGCATTTT. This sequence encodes CASSLKLGGSQPQHF.

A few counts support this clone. The CDR3 DNA sequence: TGTGCCAGCAGCTCGCAACAGGGTCGAGGGACCCAGTACTTC. Protein product: CASSSQQGRGTQYF. The J gene is TRBJ2-5, the V gene TRBV7-9; a possible D gene is TRBD1 (6 bases). Germline V CDR1 and CDR2: SEHNR, FQNEAQ (reference sequence). Trimming removed 4 bases at V and 7 bases at J, with 16 bases between. The CDR3 covers 14 residues.

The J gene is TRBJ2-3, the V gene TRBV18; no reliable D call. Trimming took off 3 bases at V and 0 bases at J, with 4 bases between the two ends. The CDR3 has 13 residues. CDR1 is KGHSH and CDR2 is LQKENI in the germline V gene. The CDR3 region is CASSPSSTDTQYF. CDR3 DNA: TGTGCCAGCTCACCCTCTAGCACAGATACGCAGTATTTT.

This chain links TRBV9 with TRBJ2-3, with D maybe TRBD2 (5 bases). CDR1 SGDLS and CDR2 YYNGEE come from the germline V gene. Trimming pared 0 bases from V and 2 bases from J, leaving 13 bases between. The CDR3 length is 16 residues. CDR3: CASSVAPADSTDTQYF. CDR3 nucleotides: TGTGCCAGCAGCGTAGCCCCAGCGGACTCCACAGATACGCAGTATTTT.

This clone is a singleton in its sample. The CDR3 DNA follows: TGTGCCAGCAGCTACGGGACTAGCGGGAGGTTTAGTGGGAATGAGCAGTTCTTC. It yields the protein CASSYGTSGRFSGNEQFF. The chain is built from TRBV9 and TRBJ2-1, with 15 bases lining up with TRBD2. Germline lookup yields CDR1 SGDLS and CDR2 YYNGEE. V shed 4 bases and J 7 bases; nucleotides not matched to a gene: 12. The CDR3 has 18 amino acids.

CDR3 sequence (DNA): TGTGCCAGTAGTTACGGGGGACTCAGCGCGTCTGGAAACACCATATATTTT. As protein: CASSYGGLSASGNTIYF. The J gene is TRBJ1-3, the V gene TRBV19, with D maybe TRBD1 (5 bases). The CDR3 contains 17 residues. Trimming cost V 5 bases and J 1 base, with 18 bases left between them. Germline V gene sequence: CDR1 LNHDA, CDR2 SQIVND (reference sequence).